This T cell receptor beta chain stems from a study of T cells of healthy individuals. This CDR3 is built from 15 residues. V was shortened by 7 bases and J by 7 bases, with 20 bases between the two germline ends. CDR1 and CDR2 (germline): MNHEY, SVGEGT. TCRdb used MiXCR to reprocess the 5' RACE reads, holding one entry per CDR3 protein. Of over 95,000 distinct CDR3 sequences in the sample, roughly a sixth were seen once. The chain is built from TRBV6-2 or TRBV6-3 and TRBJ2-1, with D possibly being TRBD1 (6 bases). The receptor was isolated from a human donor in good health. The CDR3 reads CASTPTGGDINEQFF. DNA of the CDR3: TGTGCCAGCACCCCGACAGGTGGTGATATAAATGAGCAGTTCTTC.